The rows below give T cell receptor beta chains drawn from one sample of a study of shared clonotypes between healthy human individuals. This table comes from immunoSEQ multiplex PCR, and its TCRdb copy is limited to in-frame clones, with some not included. The sample consists of roughly 1,500,000 clones, roughly 98.5% of them appearing once. Source material: naive CD4+ T cells sorted from blood. All receptors derive from a man aged 30 to 39 in good health. CDR3s include the opening cysteine and the closing phenylalanine or tryptophan. Each record gives: CDR3 DNA, CDR3 protein, D gene, clone size, J gene, V gene. A D gene is named only where the DNA matches it firmly. Clone size is not always given. Where it is, it says once, few, many or a class for expanded clones.

TGTGCCAGCAGTACAAGACAGGAGAGATACGAGCAGTACTTC	CASSTRQERYEQYF	-	-	TRBJ2-7	TRBV25-1
TGTGCCAGCAGTCTTTATACCGGGGAGCTGTTTTTT	CASSLYTGELFF	-	-	TRBJ2-2	TRBV27
TGTGCCACCAGCAGAGATTTCCGGACAGGGACAGATACGCAGTATTTT	CATSRDFRTGTDTQYF	TRBD1	-	TRBJ2-3	TRBV15
TGTGCCAGCTCAATAAGACAGGGAGCCTACGAGACCCAGTACTTC	CASSIRQGAYETQYF	TRBD1	-	TRBJ2-5	TRBV18
TGTGCCAGCAGCTTCCTGGGAGGTTCCGACAATGAGCAGTTCTTC	CASSFLGGSDNEQFF	-	-	TRBJ2-1	TRBV7-3
TGTGCCAGCAGTGAATTCGGTTGGGGAATAGATACGCAGTATTTT	CASSEFGWGIDTQYF	-	-	TRBJ2-3	TRBV2
TGTGCCAGCAGTCAAAGACAGGGGAGCAATCAGCCCCAGCATTTT	CASSQRQGSNQPQHF	TRBD1	-	TRBJ1-5	TRBV6-5
TGCGCCAGCAGCTCGACAGCGGGGAACACTGAAGCTTTCTTT	CASSSTAGNTEAFF	-	-	TRBJ1-1	TRBV5-1
TGTGCCAGCAGCTTGAGTTTCCGGACAGGGGTTCGTTACGAGCAGTACTTC	CASSLSFRTGVRYEQYF	TRBD1	-	TRBJ2-7	TRBV5-8
TGTGCCTGGAGGCGTCTTCGAACATCTGAAGCTTTCTTT	CAWRRLRTSEAFF	-	-	TRBJ1-1	TRBV30
TGTGCCAGCAGTTATACGGAACCACTAACGGGCGAGCAGTACTTC	CASSYTEPLTGEQYF	-	once	TRBJ2-7	TRBV6-5
TGTGCAAGTCGCTTAGCCGGGGGATGTATATTCTGGAACACTGAAGCTTTCTTT	CASRLAGGCIFWNTEAFF	-	-	TRBJ1-1	TRBV12-2
TGCGCCAGCAGCTCTCACCTATCCGGGACAGCTCCGGACGAGCAGTACTTC	CASSSHLSGTAPDEQYF	TRBD1	-	TRBJ2-7	TRBV5-1
TGTGCCAGCAGTCGACTAGTAACAGATACGCAGTATTTT	CASSRLVTDTQYF	-	once	TRBJ2-3	TRBV6-4
TGTGCCAGCTCACCAGAGTCCCGGTCCTCCTACAATGAGCAGTTCTTC	CASSPESRSSYNEQFF	-	-	TRBJ2-1	TRBV18
TGCAGTGGATCGGGGAATTACGAGCAGTACTTC	CSGSGNYEQYF	-	-	TRBJ2-7	TRBV20-1
TGTGCCAGCGGGGACGGGGTAGGGCCCTGGGGAGGGGCCAACGTCCTGACTTTC	CASGDGVGPWGGANVLTF	-	once	TRBJ2-6	TRBV21-1
TGTGCCAGTGGGAGTGTAGCGGGAGTGTGGGTCAATGAGCAGTTCTTC	CASGSVAGVWVNEQFF	TRBD2	-	TRBJ2-1	TRBV27
TGTGCCAGCAGCTTTATTAGGGATGGCCTCGGGGCCAACACCGGGGAGCTGTTTTTT	CASSFIRDGLGANTGELFF	-	-	TRBJ2-2	TRBV7-9
TGTGCCATCCCCCTATACGTTTCCTACGAGCAGTACTTC	CAIPLYVSYEQYF	-	-	TRBJ2-7	TRBV10-3
TGTGCCAGCAGCTCGGGACTAGCGGAAAGCACAGATACGCAGTATTTT	CASSSGLAESTDTQYF	TRBD2	-	TRBJ2-3	TRBV9
TGTGCCAGCCGCGACAGCTACGAGCAGTACTTC	CASRDSYEQYF	-	-	TRBJ2-7	TRBV6-5
TGCACCAGCCCACATAGTCAGTTTGGGACAAGGATTGCGAACTATGGCTACACCTTC	CTSPHSQFGTRIANYGYTF	-	-	TRBJ1-2	TRBV1
TGTGCCAGCAGCCAGTTCCGGGACTACGAGCAGTACTTC	CASSQFRDYEQYF	-	-	TRBJ2-7	TRBV7-6
TGTGCCAGTAAAGTTGCGAAAGGGGGGTACGAGCAGTACTTC	CASKVAKGGYEQYF	-	-	TRBJ2-7	TRBV19
TGTGCCAGCAGTGGTTCGGGGAATACGGGAGATACGCAGTATTTT	CASSGSGNTGDTQYF	-	-	TRBJ2-3	TRBV6-1
TGTGCCAGCAGCGTAGTTGGCAGGGGAAAAGGGGCCAACGTCCTGACTTTC	CASSVVGRGKGANVLTF	-	-	TRBJ2-6	TRBV9